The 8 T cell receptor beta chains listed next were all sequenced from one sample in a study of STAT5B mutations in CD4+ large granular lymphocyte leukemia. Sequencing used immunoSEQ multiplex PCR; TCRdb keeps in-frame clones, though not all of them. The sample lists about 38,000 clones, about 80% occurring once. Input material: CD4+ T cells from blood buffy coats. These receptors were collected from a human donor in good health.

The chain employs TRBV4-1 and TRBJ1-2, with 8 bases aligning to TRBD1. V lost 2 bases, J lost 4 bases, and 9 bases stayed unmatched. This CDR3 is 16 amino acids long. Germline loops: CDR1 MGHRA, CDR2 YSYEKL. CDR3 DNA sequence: TGCGCCAGCAGCCAACCTGGACAGGGTGCCATCTATGGCTACACCTTC. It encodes CASSQPGQGAIYGYTF.

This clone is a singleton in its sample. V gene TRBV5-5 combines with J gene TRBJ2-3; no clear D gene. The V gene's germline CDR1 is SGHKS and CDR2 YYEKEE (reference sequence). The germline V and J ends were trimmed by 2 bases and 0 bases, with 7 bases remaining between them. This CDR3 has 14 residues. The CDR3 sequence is CASSFGTSTDTQYF. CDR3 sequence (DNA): TGTGCCAGCAGCTTCGGTACTAGCACAGATACGCAGTATTTT.

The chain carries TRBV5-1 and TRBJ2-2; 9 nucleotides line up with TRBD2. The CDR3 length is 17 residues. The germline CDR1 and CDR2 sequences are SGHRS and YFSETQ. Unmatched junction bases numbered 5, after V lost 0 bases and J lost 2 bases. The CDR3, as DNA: TGCGCCAGCAGCTTGGAGATAGCGGGGGATAACACCGGGGAGCTGTTTTTT. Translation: CASSLEIAGDNTGELFF.

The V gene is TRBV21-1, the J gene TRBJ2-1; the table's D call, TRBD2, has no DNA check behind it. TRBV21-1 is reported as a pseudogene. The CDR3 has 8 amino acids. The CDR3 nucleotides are TGTGCCAGCAGCCTACAGTTCTTC. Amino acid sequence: CASSLQFF.

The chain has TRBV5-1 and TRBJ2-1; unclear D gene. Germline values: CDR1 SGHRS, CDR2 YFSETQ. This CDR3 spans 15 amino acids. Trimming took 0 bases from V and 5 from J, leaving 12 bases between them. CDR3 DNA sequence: TGCGCCAGCAGCTTGGTTGCGGAAATCGACAATGAGCAGTTCTTC. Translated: CASSLVAEIDNEQFF.

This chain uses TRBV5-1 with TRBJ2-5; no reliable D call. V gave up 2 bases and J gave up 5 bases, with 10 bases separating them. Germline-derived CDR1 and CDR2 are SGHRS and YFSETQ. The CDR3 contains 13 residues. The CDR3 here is CASSFNPGETQYF. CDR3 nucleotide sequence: TGCGCCAGCAGCTTTAACCCTGGGGAGACCCAGTACTTC. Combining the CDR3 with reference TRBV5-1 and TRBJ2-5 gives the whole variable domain KAGVTQTPRYLIKTRGQQVTLSCSPISGHRSVSWYQQTPGQGLQFLFEYFSETQRNKGNFPGRFSGRQFSNSRSEMNVSTLELGDSALYLCASSFNPGETQYFGPGTRLLVL.

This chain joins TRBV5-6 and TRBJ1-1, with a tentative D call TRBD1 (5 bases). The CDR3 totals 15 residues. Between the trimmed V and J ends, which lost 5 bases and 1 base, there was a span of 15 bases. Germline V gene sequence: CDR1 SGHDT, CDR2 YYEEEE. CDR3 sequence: CASSHRGLRNTEAFF. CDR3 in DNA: TGTGCCAGCAGTCACCGGGGCCTAAGGAACACTGAAGCTTTCTTT.

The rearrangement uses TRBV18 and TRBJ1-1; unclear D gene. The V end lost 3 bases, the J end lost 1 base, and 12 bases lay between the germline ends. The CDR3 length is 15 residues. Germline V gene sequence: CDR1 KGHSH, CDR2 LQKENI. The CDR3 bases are TGTGCCAGCTCACCTCCAACGTTGGCGAACACTGAAGCTTTCTTT. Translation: CASSPPTLANTEAFF.